These 12 T cell receptor beta chains originate from one sample sequenced in a study of blood T cell repertoires in COVID-19. Measured with immunoSEQ multiplex PCR; TCRdb has only the in-frame clones, and not every one. This sample yields over 70,000 clones, of which approximately 80% are seen a single time; 15% to 20% belongs to the top ten. Input material: peripheral blood. The receptor set was obtained from an elderly woman with acute or convalescent COVID-19.

Ten or more counts support this clone. J is TRBJ2-7 and V is TRBV16; D uncertain. V shed 3 bases and J shed 2 bases, with 8 bases lying between them. Per germline, CDR1 KGHSY and CDR2 FQNENV. CDR3 length equals 13 residues. CDR3 bases: TGTGCCAGCAGCCAGCCACTCACCTACGAGCAGTACTTC. Protein sequence: CASSQPLTYEQYF.

V gene TRBV4-2 combines with J gene TRBJ1-2; TRBD1 aligns across 9 bases. Germline CDR1 and CDR2: LGHNA and YNFKEQ. This CDR3 has 16 amino acids. With V trimmed by 5 bases and J by 1 base, 8 bases remained unmatched. The CDR3 loop is CASSKPTGGGNYGYTF. CDR3 sequence (DNA): TGTGCCAGCAGCAAGCCAACAGGGGGCGGTAACTATGGCTACACCTTC.

The chain carries TRBV18 and TRBJ1-1, with TRBD1 identical over 7 bases. Germline V gives CDR1 KGHSH, CDR2 LQKENI. V shed 2 bases, J shed 8 bases, and the junction held 5 bases outside the gene matches. The CDR3 totals 13 residues. This chain's CDR3 is CASSPTGASEAFF. CDR3 nucleotide sequence: TGTGCCAGCTCACCAACAGGGGCGTCAGAAGCTTTCTTT.

The V and J genes are TRBV5-4 and TRBJ2-2, with 9 bases that match TRBD1. The junction had 4 bases not matched to a gene; V was cut back by 0 bases and J by 7 bases. Per germline, CDR1 SGHNT and CDR2 YYREEE (reference sequence). The CDR3 is 15 residues long. For the CDR3, the DNA is TGTGCCAGCAGCTTGGACAGGGGGCTAGTCGGGGAGCTGTTTTTT. It is translated as CASSLDRGLVGELFF.

The V and J genes are TRBV18 and TRBJ2-3, with D maybe TRBD1 (8 bases). This CDR3 comprises 16 residues. Germline assignment: CDR1 KGHSH and CDR2 LQKENI. V lost 2 bases to trimming and J lost 1 base, with 13 bases between them. The CDR3 region is CASSPNRGGRTDTQYF. For the CDR3, the DNA is TGTGCCAGCTCACCAAACAGGGGGGGCCGCACAGATACGCAGTATTTT.

The chain combines TRBV2 with TRBJ1-2; tentatively, D is TRBD1 (6 bases). Per the germline V gene, CDR1 is SNHLY and CDR2 is FYNNEI. CDR3 length: 14 residues. V lost 3 bases, J lost 3 bases, and 11 bases lay in between. CDR3 bases: TGTGCCAGCAGTGATCAGGGGCCGGACTATGGCTACACCTTC. Translated, it gives CASSDQGPDYGYTF.

The chain is built from TRBV6-4 and TRBJ2-6, with D perhaps matching TRBD1 (5 bases). Per germline, CDR1 MRHNA and CDR2 SNTAGT. This CDR3 has 16 amino acids. V gave up 3 bases and J gave up 0 bases, with 9 bases separating them. The CDR3 reads CASSEFQGSGANVLTF. CDR3 bases: TGTGCCAGCAGTGAATTTCAGGGCTCTGGGGCCAACGTCCTGACTTTC.

In its sample, this clone is medium-sized (0.01 to 0.1%). The chain uses TRBV27 and TRBJ2-1, with 9 bases lining up with TRBD2. CDR1 and CDR2 (germline): MNHEY, SMNVEV (reference sequence). There are 16 residues in the CDR3. Germline trimming cut 2 bases from V and 9 bases from J; bases unmatched to any gene: 11. The DNA of the CDR3 is TGTGCCAGCAGTTTAGAGGGGAGCGGGAGGATGGGTGAGCAGTTCTTC. Translation: CASSLEGSGRMGEQFF.

V and J are TRBV5-6 and TRBJ2-7; 9 nucleotides align to TRBD1. The CDR3 covers 14 residues. Germline CDR1 and CDR2: SGHDT and YYEEEE. This chain's CDR3 is CASARGQGSYEQYF. The CDR3 coding sequence is TGTGCATCAGCACGGGGACAGGGCTCCTACGAGCAGTACTTC.

This chain uses TRBV4-2 with TRBJ2-3; 14 positions match TRBD2. CDR3 length equals 21 residues. After removal of 4 bases from V and 2 bases from J, the junction contained 17 bases not matched to a gene. Per the germline V gene, CDR1 is LGHNA and CDR2 is YNFKEQ. The CDR3 DNA follows: TGTGCCAGCAGCCGGACCACAGGGTCCGGGACTAGCGGGGGTTACACAGATACGCAGTATTTT. This gives the protein CASSRTTGSGTSGGYTDTQYF.

The gene calls are TRBV20-1 and TRBJ2-7; 9 bases are a match to TRBD1. The CDR3 has 16 residues. CDR1 is DFQATT, CDR2 SNEGSKA, per germline (reference sequence). The trim removed 4 bases at V and 1 base at J, leaving 11 bases unmatched. CDR3 sequence (DNA): TGCAGTGCTATTGACCCGGGACAGGGAAAATCCTACGAGCAGTACTTC. Protein product: CSAIDPGQGKSYEQYF.

This clone was detected only a few times. The chain is built from TRBV4-1 and TRBJ2-7, with TRBD1 as a possible D gene (6 bases). V dropped 4 bases and J dropped 4 bases, with 20 bases sitting between them. The CDR3 is 16 residues long. CDR1 is MGHRA and CDR2 is YSYEKL in the germline V gene. Written as DNA, the CDR3 is TGCGCCAGCAGCCGATACAAGGACAGTTCTCCGTACGAGCAGTACTTC. Its translation is CASSRYKDSSPYEQYF.